A selection of T cell receptor beta chains follows, all from one sample in a study of shared clonotypes between healthy human individuals. Produced via immunoSEQ multiplex PCR; TCRdb's table is partial and in-frame only. The sample lists roughly 1 million clones; roughly 80% were seen once. The sample consisted of memory CD4+ T cells sorted from blood. These TCRs come from a young man in good health. Each CDR3 is given without its conserved first and last residue. Only part of the rows carry a size: once, few, many, or a class if the clone is expanded.

abundance: once; j_gene: TRBJ2-5; v_gene: TRBV2; CDR3aa: ASSRGRAQETQY
abundance: -; j_gene: TRBJ2-1; v_gene: TRBV7-9; CDR3aa: ASSSNNEQF
abundance: few; j_gene: TRBJ2-2; v_gene: TRBV6-5; CDR3aa: ASRRAGELF
abundance: -; j_gene: TRBJ1-4; v_gene: TRBV7-8; CDR3aa: ASSLYGPATNEKLF
abundance: -; j_gene: TRBJ1-5; v_gene: TRBV9; CDR3aa: ASSRTGGRQPQH
abundance: -; j_gene: TRBJ2-2; v_gene: TRBV4-1; CDR3aa: ASSQSSQVTGELF
abundance: -; j_gene: TRBJ1-1; v_gene: TRBV6-6; CDR3aa: ASGRTEAF
abundance: -; j_gene: TRBJ2-3; v_gene: TRBV7-2; CDR3aa: ASSILAGSYTDTQY
abundance: -; j_gene: TRBJ2-7; v_gene: TRBV6-1; CDR3aa: ASRGTGAHEQY
abundance: -; j_gene: TRBJ2-5; v_gene: TRBV5-1; CDR3aa: ASSLGKTQETQY
abundance: -; j_gene: TRBJ1-4; v_gene: TRBV6-9; CDR3aa: ASIRLSWNEKLF
abundance: -; j_gene: TRBJ2-5; v_gene: TRBV5-1; CDR3aa: ASSSDRGQETQY
abundance: -; j_gene: TRBJ1-5; v_gene: TRBV7-8; CDR3aa: ASSFGQVHSNQPQH
abundance: few; j_gene: TRBJ1-2; v_gene: TRBV11-2; CDR3aa: ASSLNSGQRYGYT
abundance: -; j_gene: TRBJ2-1; v_gene: TRBV7-7; CDR3aa: ASSAGTSVHNEQF
abundance: -; j_gene: TRBJ2-2; v_gene: TRBV10-3; CDR3aa: AIRTGTSNANTGELF
abundance: -; j_gene: TRBJ1-5; v_gene: TRBV2; CDR3aa: ASRIALQGGNQPQH
abundance: few; j_gene: TRBJ1-2; v_gene: TRBV15; CDR3aa: ATSRGNYGYT
abundance: -; j_gene: TRBJ2-7; v_gene: TRBV28; CDR3aa: ASSPVGTADFYEQY
abundance: -; j_gene: TRBJ1-1; v_gene: TRBV7-9; CDR3aa: ASSRDTNTEAF
abundance: -; j_gene: TRBJ2-2; v_gene: TRBV11-2; CDR3aa: AIDEYLGGELF
abundance: -; j_gene: TRBJ1-4; v_gene: TRBV2; CDR3aa: ASSQTGYNEKLF
abundance: -; j_gene: TRBJ1-2; v_gene: TRBV30; CDR3aa: AWQKAGGYT
abundance: -; j_gene: TRBJ1-5; v_gene: TRBV9; CDR3aa: ASSVDSSNQPQH
abundance: -; j_gene: TRBJ1-3; v_gene: TRBV5-4; CDR3aa: ASSFTGAGGNTIY
abundance: -; j_gene: TRBJ2-7; v_gene: TRBV5-4; CDR3aa: ASSLPGTDYEQY
abundance: -; j_gene: TRBJ2-3; v_gene: TRBV18; CDR3aa: ASSPTAASTDTQY
abundance: -; j_gene: TRBJ1-4; v_gene: TRBV30; CDR3aa: AWSVTGSSEKLF
abundance: -; j_gene: TRBJ1-2; v_gene: TRBV2; CDR3aa: ASHGGSLDNYGYT
abundance: -; j_gene: TRBJ2-2; v_gene: TRBV9; CDR3aa: ASSPRTVGGGELF
abundance: once; j_gene: TRBJ2-3; v_gene: TRBV7-9; CDR3aa: ASSWRFSTDTQY
abundance: -; j_gene: TRBJ2-7; v_gene: TRBV7-9; CDR3aa: ASSTHGAEQY
abundance: -; j_gene: TRBJ2-3; v_gene: TRBV5-1; CDR3aa: ASSPDPGSTDTQY
abundance: -; j_gene: TRBJ1-2; v_gene: TRBV7-2; CDR3aa: ASSPLGQALSGYT
abundance: -; j_gene: TRBJ1-1; v_gene: TRBV5-6; CDR3aa: ASTPPGEVNTEAF
abundance: -; j_gene: TRBJ2-1; v_gene: TRBV7-2; CDR3aa: ASSLGTLAGSLNEQF
abundance: -; j_gene: TRBJ2-7; v_gene: TRBV7-9; CDR3aa: ASSLARTSEQY
abundance: -; j_gene: TRBJ2-3; v_gene: TRBV6-6; CDR3aa: ASSAADTQY
abundance: -; j_gene: TRBJ2-5; v_gene: TRBV7-6; CDR3aa: ASSSLSGTVETQY
abundance: -; j_gene: TRBJ2-7; v_gene: TRBV6-5; CDR3aa: ASSYSVQGVLVQY
abundance: -; j_gene: TRBJ1-1; v_gene: TRBV19; CDR3aa: ASSIRQGGMNTEAF
abundance: -; j_gene: TRBJ2-7; v_gene: TRBV19; CDR3aa: ASSYRTGGTYEQY
abundance: -; j_gene: TRBJ1-5; v_gene: TRBV2; CDR3aa: ASSEEKGNQPQH
abundance: -; j_gene: TRBJ1-6; v_gene: TRBV2; CDR3aa: ASSTGTGLFGSPLH
abundance: -; j_gene: TRBJ1-1; v_gene: TRBV18; CDR3aa: ASSPQNAGNTEAF
abundance: -; j_gene: TRBJ1-5; v_gene: TRBV5-1; CDR3aa: ASSPGAVNQPQH
abundance: -; j_gene: TRBJ2-1; v_gene: TRBV10-2; CDR3aa: ASSSRLAGVSAQGEQF
abundance: -; j_gene: TRBJ2-3; v_gene: TRBV10-3; CDR3aa: AISPRGRADTQY
abundance: -; j_gene: TRBJ2-1; v_gene: TRBV4-1; CDR3aa: ASSQGGALNNEQF
abundance: few; j_gene: TRBJ1-5; v_gene: TRBV29-1; CDR3aa: SVGWGELSQPQH
abundance: -; j_gene: TRBJ2-7; v_gene: TRBV5-4; CDR3aa: ASSLDRGRLYEQY
abundance: -; j_gene: TRBJ1-1; v_gene: TRBV9; CDR3aa: ASSVEGTNTEAF
abundance: -; j_gene: TRBJ1-6; v_gene: TRBV10-3; CDR3aa: AISGNRDRAPLH
abundance: -; j_gene: TRBJ2-7; v_gene: TRBV10-1; CDR3aa: ASSESRGGTSTEQY
abundance: few; j_gene: TRBJ1-6; v_gene: TRBV7-9; CDR3aa: ASSPRGTLH